This TCR beta chain was captured by sequencing in a study of blood T cell repertoires in COVID-19. Per the original data handling: Reference gene primer amplification yielded estimated nucleated cell counts. Using immunoSEQ multiplex PCR, the repertoire was profiled, and TCRdb retains in-frame clones only, with some absent. That table gives V, J and clone size, and the DNA gave D and trimming. This table holds 270,000 or so clones, around 90% found once. Concerning this clone: In the same sample, other DNA sequences code for this CDR3.

With 4 bases removed from V and 5 bases from J, the gap between germline ends came to 8 bases. Germline-derived CDR1 and CDR2 are SGHTA and FQGTGA. CDR3 length equals 13 residues. The chain combines TRBV7-3 with TRBJ2-2; D unresolved. The sample taken for sequencing was PBMCs or T cells enriched from blood (not recorded which). The source is a woman aged 30 to 39 with acute COVID-19. The CDR3 protein is CASSSTGTGELFF. The DNA for the CDR3 is TGTGCCAGCAGCTCGACCGGGACCGGGGAGCTGTTTTTT.